This T cell receptor beta chain was sequenced for a study of shared T cell receptors in the human thymus. Measured with immunoSEQ multiplex PCR; TCRdb has only the in-frame clones, and not every one. The profile shows 700,000 or so clones, roughly 85% of them singletons. Germline lookup yields CDR1 MNHNS and CDR2 SASEGT. The CDR3 spans 18 residues. Trimming removed 1 base from V and 2 bases from J; junction bases left unmatched: 12. The sample was also reused in another study, on human thymus T cells. That source adds: Samples came from healthy Finnish infants during open corrective cardiac surgery. The study used thymus tissue resected during corrective heart surgery. There appeared to be biased usage of V and J genes in thymic and blood repertoires. Related work found strong thymic repertoire overlap between unrelated individuals.

The specimen sequenced was thymocytes. V usage is TRBV6-1 and J usage is TRBJ2-7, with TRBD2 matching over 9 bases. The sequence came from a girl under three years old with a congenital heart defect. CDR3 in DNA: TGTGCCAGCAGTGAAGGTAACAATCTAGCGGGGTTTCCCTACGAGCAGTACTTC. Its protein is CASSEGNNLAGFPYEQYF.